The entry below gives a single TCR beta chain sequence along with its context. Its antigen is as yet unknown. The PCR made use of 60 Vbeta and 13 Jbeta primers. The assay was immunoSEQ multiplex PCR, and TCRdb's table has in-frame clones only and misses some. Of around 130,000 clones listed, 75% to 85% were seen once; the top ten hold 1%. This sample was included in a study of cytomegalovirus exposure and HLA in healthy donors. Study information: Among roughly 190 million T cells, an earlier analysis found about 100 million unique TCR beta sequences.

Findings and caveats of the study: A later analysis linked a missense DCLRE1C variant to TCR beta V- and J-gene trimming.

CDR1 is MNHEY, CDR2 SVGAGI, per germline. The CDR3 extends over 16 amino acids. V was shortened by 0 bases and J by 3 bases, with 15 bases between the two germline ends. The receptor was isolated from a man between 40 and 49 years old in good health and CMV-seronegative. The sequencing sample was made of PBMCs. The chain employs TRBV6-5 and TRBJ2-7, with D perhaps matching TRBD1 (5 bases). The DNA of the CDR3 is TGTGCCAGCAGTTACTCCCGGCAGGGCGATTACTACGAGCAGTACTTC. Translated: CASSYSRQGDYYEQYF.